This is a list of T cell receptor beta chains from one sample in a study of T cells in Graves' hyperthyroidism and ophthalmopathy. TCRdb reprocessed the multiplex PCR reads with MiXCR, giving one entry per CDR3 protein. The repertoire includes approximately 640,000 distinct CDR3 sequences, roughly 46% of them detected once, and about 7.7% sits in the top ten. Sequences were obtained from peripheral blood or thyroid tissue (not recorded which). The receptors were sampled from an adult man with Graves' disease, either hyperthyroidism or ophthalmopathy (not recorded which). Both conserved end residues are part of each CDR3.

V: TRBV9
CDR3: CASSVEGQVNEKLFF

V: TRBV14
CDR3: CASSQALAGVHPKETQYF

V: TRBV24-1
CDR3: CATKGTAGNEQYF

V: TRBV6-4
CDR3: CASSPSFPSRNTIYF

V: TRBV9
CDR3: CASSAGDSLSSYNSPLHF

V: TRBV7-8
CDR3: CASSLVADEQYF

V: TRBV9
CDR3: CASSVGQFNEKLFF

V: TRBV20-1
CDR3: CSAGGQGEIYEQYF

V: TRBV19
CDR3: CARRGGEQYF

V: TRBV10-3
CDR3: CAISESAAGGAETQYF

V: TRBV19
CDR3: CASSFPGQGASGYTF

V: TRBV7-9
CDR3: CASSWDLGGYTF

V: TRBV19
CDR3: CASTRRSHGNTIYF

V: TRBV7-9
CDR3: CASSLRRVAGNTIYF

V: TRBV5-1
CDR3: CASSSGQSANVLTF

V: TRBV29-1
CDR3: CSLSPGIDSPLHF

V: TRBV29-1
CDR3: CSVTGTGGSGNTIYF

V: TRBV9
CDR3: CASSARGGAGTGGMYTEAFF

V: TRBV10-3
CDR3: CAISDGANTEAFF

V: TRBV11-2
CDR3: CASSQVPYGYTF

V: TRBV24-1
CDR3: CASSTRQGVNEKLFF

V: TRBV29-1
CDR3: CSPGPNAPSNYGYTF

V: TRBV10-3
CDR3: CAISESGKNSPLHF

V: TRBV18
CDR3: CASLETGWNTEAFF

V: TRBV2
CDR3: CASRGGKLFF

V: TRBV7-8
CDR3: CASSLMPGSSPLHF

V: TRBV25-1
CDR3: CASRGSANEKLFF

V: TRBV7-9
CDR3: CAFPTIGNSYEQYF

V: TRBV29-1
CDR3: CSSDGSSGNTIYF

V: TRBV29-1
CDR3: CSVDMGGGEKLFF

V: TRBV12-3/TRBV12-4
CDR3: CASSLGGTTHEQYF

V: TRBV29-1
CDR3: CSPDRLSYEQYF

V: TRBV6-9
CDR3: CASSEVGRSNQPQHF

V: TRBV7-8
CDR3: CASLPRAEFSGANVLTF

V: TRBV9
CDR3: CASSVGLGGGAGANGLTF

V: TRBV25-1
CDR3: CASSATGDQETQYF

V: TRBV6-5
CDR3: CASSYSPGQGDYGYTF

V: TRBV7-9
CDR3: CASSPSSTEAFF

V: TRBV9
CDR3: CASSVVNRGNTEAFF

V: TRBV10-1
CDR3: CATPPLGMSEPQHF

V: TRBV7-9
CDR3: CASSLDGRRGYEQYF

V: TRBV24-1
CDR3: CATSPGQRANEKLFF

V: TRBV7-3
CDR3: CASSLGGDGTNTGELFF

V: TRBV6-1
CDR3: CASSAGSFLYEQYF

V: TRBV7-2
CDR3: CASSLVPGDNYGYTF

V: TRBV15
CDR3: CATSRGKKNTEAFF

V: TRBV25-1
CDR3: CASSLGGGPYNSPLHF

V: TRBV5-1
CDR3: CASSPGQGNEAFF

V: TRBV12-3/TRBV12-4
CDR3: CASSFGQGADTIYF

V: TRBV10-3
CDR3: CAISEDGVFQPQHF

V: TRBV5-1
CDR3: CASSLINRGSYEQYF

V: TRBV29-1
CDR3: CSVDGAAGVQETQYF

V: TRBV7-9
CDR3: CASSRREKGSYEQYF

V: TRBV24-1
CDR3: CATSDSNQPQHF

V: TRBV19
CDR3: CASSRSERAYGSGNTIYF

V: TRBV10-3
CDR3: CASREPGTGRGPQHF

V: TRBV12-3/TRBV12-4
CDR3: CASSYPLGELFF

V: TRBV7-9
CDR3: CASTLRRDTEAFF

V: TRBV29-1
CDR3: CSGLGRYGTEAFF

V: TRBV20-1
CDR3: CSAVPGGRGEQYF